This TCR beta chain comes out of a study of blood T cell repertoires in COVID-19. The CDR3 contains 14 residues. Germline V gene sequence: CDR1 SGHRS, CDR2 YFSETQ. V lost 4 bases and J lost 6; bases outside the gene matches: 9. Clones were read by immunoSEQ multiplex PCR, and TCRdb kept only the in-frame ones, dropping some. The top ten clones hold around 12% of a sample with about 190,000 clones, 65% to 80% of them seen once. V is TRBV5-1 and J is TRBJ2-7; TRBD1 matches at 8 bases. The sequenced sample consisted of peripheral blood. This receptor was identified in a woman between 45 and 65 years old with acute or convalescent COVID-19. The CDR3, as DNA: TGCGCCAGCAGCCGCTATCAGGGGGCTTCCGAGCAGTACTTC. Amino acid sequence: CASSRYQGASEQYF.